This entry lists 20 T cell receptor beta chains sequenced from one sample in a study of T cell repertoires in cytomegalovirus infection. Their antigen targets remain unknown. From the reads, TCRdb called clonotypes with MiXCR, one entry per CDR3 protein. The data hold about half a million distinct CDR3 sequences, with 42% observed a single time. Sequencing used cultured PBMCs, obtained from culture after CMV antigen stimulation. The source is a human donor in good health (CMV status not recorded). Some clones in this sample may be carry-over from other donors' samples.

The chain recombines TRBV7-2 with TRBJ2-1, with TRBD2 matching over 11 bases. In germline, CDR1 is SGHTA, CDR2 FQGNSA. The CDR3 runs 19 residues. V was pared by 4 bases and J by 1 base, with 12 bases of the junction left unmatched. CDR3 sequence (DNA): TGTGCCAGCAGCTACGACAGGTTCTCTAGCGGGAGGTCCTACAATGAGCAGTTCTTC. Amino acids: CASSYDRFSSGRSYNEQFF.

This clonotype has more than one count but fewer than ten. The CDR3 nucleotides read TGTGCCAGCACCGGGGTCTATGGCTACACCTTC. As protein: CASTGVYGYTF. The rearrangement joins TRBV7-9 to TRBJ1-2; D uncertain. Trimming shortened V by 7 bases and J by 4 bases, and 7 bases separated the two germline ends. Germline V gene sequence: CDR1 SEHNR, CDR2 FQNEAQ (reference sequence). The CDR3 consists of 11 residues.

The V gene is TRBV6-2 or TRBV6-3, the J gene TRBJ2-1; 7 nucleotides line up with TRBD2. The CDR3 consists of 14 residues. With V trimmed by 3 bases and J by 6 bases, 5 bases remained unmatched. The germline V gene has CDR1 MNHEY and CDR2 SVGEGT. The CDR3 loop is CASSYSTSANEQFF. The CDR3 DNA sequence: TGTGCCAGCAGTTATTCTACTAGCGCCAATGAGCAGTTCTTC.

This clonotype was observed many times. This chain uses TRBV7-2 with TRBJ2-3; 9 bases are a match to TRBD2. The CDR3 is 19 residues long. V lost 5 bases to trimming and J lost 2 bases; unmatched junction nucleotides: 17. Germline CDR1 SGHTA, CDR2 FQGNSA. CDR3 loop: CASSRAGSRASGATDTQYF. In nucleotides, the CDR3 is TGTGCCAGCAGCCGAGCAGGGTCCCGGGCTAGCGGGGCCACAGATACGCAGTATTTT.

The chain joins TRBV11-2 to TRBJ2-1; 9 bases map to TRBD2. The V segment lost 6 bases and the J segment 8 bases; nucleotides outside the gene matches: 14. Germline V gene lookup returns CDR1 SGHAT and CDR2 FQNNGV. CDR3 size: 16 residues. The CDR3 DNA sequence: TGTGCCAGCAGTCCGTTGAGCGGGAGGAGTGGCTATGAGCAGTTCTTC. This gives the protein CASSPLSGRSGYEQFF.

Only a few counts were recorded for this clonotype. The chain carries TRBV19 and TRBJ2-2, with 13 bases matching TRBD2. V was clipped by 8 bases and J by 10 bases; unmatched bases: 10. The CDR3 runs 15 residues. Per germline, CDR1 LNHDA and CDR2 SQIVND (reference sequence). CDR3 protein: CASRLAGGRWAELFF. In DNA form, the CDR3 reads TGTGCCAGTCGACTAGCGGGAGGAAGATGGGCGGAGCTGTTTTTT. The full variable domain, with the rest looked up from reference TRBV19 and TRBJ2-2, is DGGITQSPKYLFRKEGQNVTLSCEQNLNHDAMYWYRQDPGQGLRLIYYSQIVNDFQKGDIAEGYSVSREKKESFPLTVTSAQKNPTAFYLCASRLAGGRWAELFFGEGSRLTVL.

V is TRBV7-2 and J is TRBJ1-4; D might be TRBD1 (6 bases). CDR3 length equals 14 residues. Germline-derived CDR1 and CDR2 are SGHTA and FQGNSA. The V end lost 1 base, the J end lost 10 bases, and 13 bases lay between the germline ends. CDR3 nucleotides: TGTGCCAGCAGCTTAGAGGACAGTGGTGCAAAACTGTTTTTT. Translation gives CASSLEDSGAKLFF.

The count of this clonotype is one. The chain links TRBV11-3 to TRBJ2-5, with D hard to call. This CDR3 has 13 residues. CDR1 and CDR2 (germline): SGHNT, YENEEA. V was shortened by 3 bases and J by 3 bases, with 8 bases between the two germline ends. CDR3: CASSFGWEETQYF. The CDR3 region has the DNA TGTGCCAGCAGCTTCGGCTGGGAAGAGACCCAGTACTTC.

CDR3 region: CASSYSGGTGGYGYTF. CDR3 coding DNA: TGTGCCAGCAGTTACTCGGGGGGGACGGGGGGCTATGGCTACACCTTC. The rearrangement joins TRBV6-6 to TRBJ1-2; D possibly corresponds to TRBD1 (5 bases). This CDR3 has 16 residues. CDR1 is MNHNY, CDR2 SVGAGI, per germline (reference sequence). The V gene lost 0 bases and the J gene lost 4 bases, with 15 bases spanning the gap.

This clonotype was observed a few times. V gene TRBV6-2 or TRBV6-3 combines with J gene TRBJ1-1; D not certain. Trimming removed 0 bases from V and 1 base from J, with 21 bases in between. Germline V CDR1 and CDR2: MNHEY, SVGEGT. The CDR3 covers 19 residues. Written as DNA, the CDR3 is TGTGCCAGCAGTTACTCGATTTTGGGTTTGACTGCACCGAACACTGAAGCTTTCTTT. Its protein is CASSYSILGLTAPNTEAFF.

The rearrangement uses TRBV19 and TRBJ1-1, with D unclear. The CDR3 has 13 residues. Germline CDR1 reads LNHDA; CDR2 reads SQIVND (reference sequence). Deletions cut 4 bases from V and 6 bases from J, with 12 bases between. DNA of the CDR3: TGTGCCAGTAGTACATGGGGTTGGGCTGAAGCTTTCTTT. This gives the protein CASSTWGWAEAFF.

V usage is TRBV2 and J usage is TRBJ2-1; D possibly corresponds to TRBD1 (5 bases). The CDR3 is 13 amino acids. The V gene's germline CDR1 is SNHLY and CDR2 FYNNEI. Deletions cut 3 bases from V and 9 bases from J, with 12 bases between. Written as DNA, the CDR3 is TGTGCCAGCAGTGACAGGGTGAAGGCTGAGCAGTTCTTC. Amino acid sequence: CASSDRVKAEQFF.

The CDR3 region is CASSQEFRGGYTF. The DNA of the CDR3 is TGTGCCAGCAGCCAAGAGTTCCGGGGTGGCTACACCTTC. This chain links TRBV14 with TRBJ1-2; D is unclear. The V end was cut by 0 bases, the J end by 7 bases, with 9 bases between. Germline-derived CDR1 and CDR2 are SGHDN and FVKESK. The CDR3 length is 13 residues.

The V and J genes are TRBV6-5 and TRBJ2-7; TRBD2 matches 7 bases. The germline V gene has CDR1 MNHEY and CDR2 SVGAGI. J lost 2 bases, V lost 8 bases, and 6 bases had no gene match. There are 13 residues in the CDR3. CDR3 sequence (DNA): TGTGCCAGCGGGAGGGACTTTACCTACGAGCAGTACTTC. It encodes CASGRDFTYEQYF.

V gene TRBV27 combines with J gene TRBJ2-7; TRBD1 agrees at 9 bases. Germline V gives CDR1 MNHEY, CDR2 SMNVEV (reference sequence). Trimming cost V 6 bases and J 1 base; bases outside gene matches: 4. The CDR3 has 14 residues. CDR3 DNA sequence: TGTGCCAGCAGCGACAGGGGGGCATCCTACGAGCAGTACTTC. It yields the protein CASSDRGASYEQYF.

The chain recombines TRBV4-3 with TRBJ2-1, with D possibly being TRBD1 or TRBD2 (5 bases each). Per the germline V gene, CDR1 is LGHNA and CDR2 is YSLEER. V lost 0 bases and J lost 4, with 10 bases in between. The CDR3 has 15 residues. DNA of the CDR3: TGCGCCAGCAGCCAAGATGAGGGGAAATACAATGAGCAGTTCTTC. This sequence encodes CASSQDEGKYNEQFF.

The rearrangement links TRBV11-2 to TRBJ2-1; a weak D match, TRBD2 (6 bases). The CDR3 length is 15 residues. Germline V CDR1 and CDR2: SGHAT, FQNNGV. V was trimmed by 3 bases and J by 0 bases, leaving 9 bases between them. CDR3 sequence: CASSFGLTSYNEQFF. DNA of the CDR3: TGTGCCAGCAGCTTCGGACTAACCTCCTACAATGAGCAGTTCTTC.

J is TRBJ1-5 and V is TRBV5-4; no definite D call. V lost 4 bases to trimming and J lost 7 bases, with 12 bases between them. The germline CDR1 and CDR2 sequences are SGHNT and YYREEE (reference sequence). The CDR3 runs to 13 residues. The CDR3 protein is CASSPDFQQPQHF. Here the CDR3 DNA reads TGTGCCAGCAGCCCGGACTTCCAACAGCCCCAGCATTTT.

The rearrangement uses TRBV4-1 and TRBJ2-2; 11 nucleotides match TRBD2. Per the germline V gene, CDR1 is MGHRA and CDR2 is YSYEKL. Trimming at V came to 3 bases and at J to 1 base, leaving 7 bases not matched to a gene. The CDR3 contains 18 residues. The CDR3 here is CASSQGPLAGGNTGELFF. The CDR3 region has the DNA TGCGCCAGCAGCCAGGGACCTCTAGCGGGAGGGAACACCGGGGAGCTGTTTTTT.

The chain employs TRBV20-1 and TRBJ2-3, with TRBD2 identical over 9 bases. This CDR3 spans 14 amino acids. Germline CDR1 is DFQATT and CDR2 is SNEGSKA (reference sequence). V lost 7 bases to trimming and J lost 6 bases; unmatched junction nucleotides: 11. DNA for the CDR3: TGCAGTGTACACGGCGGGGGGGCCATCGATACGCAGTATTTT. Translation: CSVHGGGAIDTQYF.